The 7 T cell receptor beta chains below all came from one sample that was sequenced in a study of T cell responses to AZD1222 COVID-19 vaccine. The repertoire was sequenced with immunoSEQ multiplex PCR; TCRdb's copy has only in-frame clones and lacks some. The sample yields some 120,000 clones, roughly 90% seen once. The sample in question was peripheral blood, obtained on day 0 of AZD1222 vaccination. These TCRs come from an adult in good health.

The chain couples TRBV28 to TRBJ1-1; maybe TRBD1 (5 bases). Trimming shortened V by 6 bases and J by 4 bases, and 9 bases separated the two germline ends. This CDR3 region has 12 residues. Germline V gene sequence: CDR1 MDHEN, CDR2 SYDVKM. CDR3 amino acids: CASRGDLTEAFF. CDR3 bases: TGTGCCAGCAGGGGGGACCTCACTGAAGCTTTCTTT.

The V call is TRBV28, the J call TRBJ2-7; TRBD2 might be the D (5 bases). The germline V gene encodes CDR1 MDHEN and CDR2 SYDVKM. CDR3 length: 13 residues. V was pared by 6 bases and J by 7 bases, with 16 bases between. The CDR3 loop reads CASSQDPGGEQYF. CDR3 nucleotide sequence: TGTGCCAGCAGCCAGGACCCAGGCGGGGAGCAGTACTTC.

V is TRBV6-2 or TRBV6-3 and J is TRBJ2-1, with TRBD2 as a possible D gene (6 bases). The CDR3 is made up of 21 amino acids. Germline V gene sequence: CDR1 MNHEY, CDR2 SVGEGT. Trimming shortened V by 2 bases and J by 0 bases, and 26 bases separated the two germline ends. CDR3 loop: CASSYPGNGTRRTYSYNEQFF. In DNA form, the CDR3 reads TGTGCCAGCAGTTACCCGGGTAATGGGACTCGACGAACCTACTCCTACAATGAGCAGTTCTTC.

This clone is a singleton in its sample. This rearrangement joins TRBV7-2 to TRBJ1-5, with D unclear. The germline gives CDR1 SGHTA, CDR2 FQGNSA. The CDR3 totals 15 residues. Trimming left V 4 bases short and J 0 bases short, with 10 bases between. This CDR3 is CASSSLPVSNQPQHF. The CDR3 DNA follows: TGTGCCAGCAGCTCCCTCCCGGTTAGCAATCAGCCCCAGCATTTT.

V gene TRBV30 combines with J gene TRBJ1-5; 11 bases are shared with TRBD1. Germline V gives CDR1 GTSNPN, CDR2 SVGIG (reference sequence). CDR3 size: 17 residues. V was clipped by 2 bases and J by 1 base; unmatched bases: 7. In nucleotides, the CDR3 is TGTGCCTGGAGTCCGGACAGGGGGCCGCGCAGCAATCAGCCCCAGCATTTT. Translated: CAWSPDRGPRSNQPQHF.

The chain carries TRBV27 and TRBJ1-4; 7 nucleotides agree with TRBD1. J was trimmed by 8 bases and V by 0 bases; bases with no gene match: 0. The CDR3 is 13 residues long. The germline V gene encodes CDR1 MNHEY and CDR2 SMNVEV (reference sequence). CDR3 bases: TGTGCCAGCAGTTTATCGACAGGGGAAAAACTGTTTTTT. It codes for CASSLSTGEKLFF.

This clone was recorded a few times. The gene calls are TRBV3-1 (or the pseudogene TRBV3-2) and TRBJ2-7; the match to TRBD2 covers 8 bases. Germline CDR1 is LGHDT and CDR2 is YNNKEL (reference sequence). J gave up 3 bases and V 0 bases, and 4 bases lay outside the gene matches. This CDR3 spans 15 amino acids. CDR3 nucleotide sequence: TGTGCCAGCAGCCAAGATTCGACTAGCGTCTACGAGCAGTACTTC. It is translated as CASSQDSTSVYEQYF.